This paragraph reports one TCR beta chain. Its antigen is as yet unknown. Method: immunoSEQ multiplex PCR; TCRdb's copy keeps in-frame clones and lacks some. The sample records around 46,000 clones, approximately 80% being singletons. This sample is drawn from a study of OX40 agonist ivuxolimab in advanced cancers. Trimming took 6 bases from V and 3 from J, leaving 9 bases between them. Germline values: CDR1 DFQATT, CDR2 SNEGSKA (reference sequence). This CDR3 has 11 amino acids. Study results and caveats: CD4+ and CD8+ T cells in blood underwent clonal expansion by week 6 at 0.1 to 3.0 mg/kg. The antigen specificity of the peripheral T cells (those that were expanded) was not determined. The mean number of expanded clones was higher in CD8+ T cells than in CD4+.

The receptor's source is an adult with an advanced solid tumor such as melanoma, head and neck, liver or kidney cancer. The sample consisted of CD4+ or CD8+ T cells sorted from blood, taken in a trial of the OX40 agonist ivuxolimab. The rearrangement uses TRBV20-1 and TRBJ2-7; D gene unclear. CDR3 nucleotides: TGCAGTGCACTCAAGGGCTACGAGCAGTACTTC. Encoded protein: CSALKGYEQYF.